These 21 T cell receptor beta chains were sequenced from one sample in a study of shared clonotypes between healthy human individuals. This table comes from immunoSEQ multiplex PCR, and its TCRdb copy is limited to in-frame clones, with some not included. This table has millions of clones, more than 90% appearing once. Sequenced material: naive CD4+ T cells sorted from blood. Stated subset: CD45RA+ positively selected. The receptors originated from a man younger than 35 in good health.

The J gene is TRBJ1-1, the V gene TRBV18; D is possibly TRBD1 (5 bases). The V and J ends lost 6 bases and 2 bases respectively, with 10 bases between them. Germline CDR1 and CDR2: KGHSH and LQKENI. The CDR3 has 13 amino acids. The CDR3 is CASSAGGNTEAFF. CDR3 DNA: TGTGCCAGCTCCGCGGGGGGTAACACTGAAGCTTTCTTT.

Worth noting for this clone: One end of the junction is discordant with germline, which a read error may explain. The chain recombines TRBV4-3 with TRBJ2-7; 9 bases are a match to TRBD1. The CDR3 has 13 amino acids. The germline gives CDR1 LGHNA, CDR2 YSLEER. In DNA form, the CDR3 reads TGCGCCAGCAGCCAACCGGGCGGGACAGGGAAGGTCTTC. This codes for CASSQPGGTGKVF.

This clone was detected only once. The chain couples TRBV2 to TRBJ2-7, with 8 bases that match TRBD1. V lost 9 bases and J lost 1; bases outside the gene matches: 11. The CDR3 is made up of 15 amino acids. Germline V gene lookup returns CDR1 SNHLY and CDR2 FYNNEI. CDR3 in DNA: TGTGCCAGTGCCGGGCCCTGGACAGGGTCCTACGAGCAGTACTTC. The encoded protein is CASAGPWTGSYEQYF.

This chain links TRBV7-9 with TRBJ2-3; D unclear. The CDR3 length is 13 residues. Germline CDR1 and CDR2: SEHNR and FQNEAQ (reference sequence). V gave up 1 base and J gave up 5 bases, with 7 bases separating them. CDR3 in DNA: TGTGCCAGCAGCTTAGGAGAGAAAGATACGCAGTATTTT. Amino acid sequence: CASSLGEKDTQYF.

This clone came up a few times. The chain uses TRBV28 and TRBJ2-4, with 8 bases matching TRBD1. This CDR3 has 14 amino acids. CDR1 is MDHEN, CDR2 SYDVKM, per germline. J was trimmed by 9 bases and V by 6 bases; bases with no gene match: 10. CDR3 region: CASSSQDREIIQYF. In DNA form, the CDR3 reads TGTGCCAGCAGCTCCCAGGACAGGGAGATCATTCAGTACTTC.

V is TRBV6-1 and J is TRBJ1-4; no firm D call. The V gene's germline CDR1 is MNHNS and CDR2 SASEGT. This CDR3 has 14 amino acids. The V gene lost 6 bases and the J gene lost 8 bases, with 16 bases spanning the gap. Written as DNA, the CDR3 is TGTGCCAGCAGCCCGACTGAGGGAGAGGAAAAACTGTTTTTT. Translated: CASSPTEGEEKLFF.

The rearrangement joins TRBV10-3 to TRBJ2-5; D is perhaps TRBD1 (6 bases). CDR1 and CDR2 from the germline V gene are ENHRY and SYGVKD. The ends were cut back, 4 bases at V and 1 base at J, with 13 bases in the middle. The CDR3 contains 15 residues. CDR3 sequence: CAISASVDSQETQYF. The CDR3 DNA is TGTGCCATCAGTGCCTCCGTGGACAGCCAAGAGACCCAGTACTTC.

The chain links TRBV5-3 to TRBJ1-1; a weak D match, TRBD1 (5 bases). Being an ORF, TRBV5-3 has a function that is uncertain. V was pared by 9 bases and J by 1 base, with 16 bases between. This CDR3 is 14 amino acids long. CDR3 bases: TGTGCCACCCCGTCCGGGACGGGGAACACTGAAGCTTTCTTT. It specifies CATPSGTGNTEAFF.

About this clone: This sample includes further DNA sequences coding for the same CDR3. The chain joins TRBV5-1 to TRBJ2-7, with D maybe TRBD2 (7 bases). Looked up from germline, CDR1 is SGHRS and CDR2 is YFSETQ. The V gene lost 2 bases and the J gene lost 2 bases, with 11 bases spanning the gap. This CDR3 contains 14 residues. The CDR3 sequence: CASSFSGGPYEQYF. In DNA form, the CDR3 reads TGCGCCAGCAGCTTTTCGGGGGGCCCCTACGAGCAGTACTTC.

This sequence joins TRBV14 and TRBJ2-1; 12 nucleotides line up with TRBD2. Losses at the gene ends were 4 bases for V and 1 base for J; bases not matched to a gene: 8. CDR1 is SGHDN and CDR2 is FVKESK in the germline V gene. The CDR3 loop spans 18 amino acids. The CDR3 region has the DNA TGTGCCAGCAGCCCTAGGACTAGCGGGACCGGGTCCTACAATGAGCAGTTCTTC. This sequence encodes CASSPRTSGTGSYNEQFF. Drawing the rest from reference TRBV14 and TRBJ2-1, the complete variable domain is EAGVTQFPSHSVIEKGQTVTLRCDPISGHDNLYWYRRVMGKEIKFLLHFVKESKQDESGMPNNRFLAERTGGTYSTLKVQPAELEDSGVYFCASSPRTSGTGSYNEQFFGPGTRLTVL.

CDR3 DNA sequence: TGCGCCAGCAGTGAGCCCAGCTACAATGAGCAGTTCTTC. The encoded protein is CASSEPSYNEQFF. The chain combines TRBV10-1 with TRBJ2-1, with unresolved D. This CDR3 comprises 13 residues. The V gene lost 2 bases and the J gene lost 3 bases, with 5 bases spanning the gap. From germline, CDR1 is WNHNN and CDR2 SYGVQD (reference sequence).

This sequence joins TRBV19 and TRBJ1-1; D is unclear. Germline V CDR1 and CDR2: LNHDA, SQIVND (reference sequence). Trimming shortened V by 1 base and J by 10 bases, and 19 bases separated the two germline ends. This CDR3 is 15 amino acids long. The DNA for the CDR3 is TGTGCCAGTAGTATAGTCCCCGGACCGACTTGGAGAGCTTTCTTT. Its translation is CASSIVPGPTWRAFF.

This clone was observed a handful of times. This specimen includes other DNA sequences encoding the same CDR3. The CDR3 protein is CAWSAGGYGYTF. The CDR3 nucleotides are TGTGCCTGGAGCGCGGGGGGCTATGGCTACACCTTC. The chain couples TRBV30 to TRBJ1-2, with D possibly TRBD1 on 5 matching bases. Germline V lookup: CDR1 GTSNPN, CDR2 SVGIG (reference sequence). The CDR3 has 12 residues. Trimming removed 3 bases from V and 4 bases from J, with 9 bases in between.

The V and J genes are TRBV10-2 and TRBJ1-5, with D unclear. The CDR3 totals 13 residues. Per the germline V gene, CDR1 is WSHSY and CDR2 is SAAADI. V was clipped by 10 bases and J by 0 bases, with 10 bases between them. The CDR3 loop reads CATQPNSNQPQHF. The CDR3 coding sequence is TGCGCCACCCAACCGAATAGCAATCAGCCCCAGCATTTT.

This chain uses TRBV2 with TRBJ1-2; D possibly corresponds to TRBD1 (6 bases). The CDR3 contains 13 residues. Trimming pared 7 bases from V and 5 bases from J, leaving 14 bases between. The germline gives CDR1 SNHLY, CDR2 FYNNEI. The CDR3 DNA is TGTGCCAGCAACCTAGAACAGGGATATGGCTACACCTTC. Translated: CASNLEQGYGYTF.

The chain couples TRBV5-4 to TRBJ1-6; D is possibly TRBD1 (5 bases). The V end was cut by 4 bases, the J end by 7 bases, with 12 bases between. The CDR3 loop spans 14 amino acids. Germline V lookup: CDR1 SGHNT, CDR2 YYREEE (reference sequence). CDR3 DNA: TGTGCCAGCAGCGAAACAGGTCAGAATTCACCCCTCCACTTT. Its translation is CASSETGQNSPLHF.

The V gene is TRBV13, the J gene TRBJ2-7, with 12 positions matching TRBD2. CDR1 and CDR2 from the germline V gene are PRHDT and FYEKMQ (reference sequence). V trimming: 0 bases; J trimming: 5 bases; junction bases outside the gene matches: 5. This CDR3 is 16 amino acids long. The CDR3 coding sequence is TGTGCCAGCAGCTTAGGCCGGCTAGCGGGAGGGGACGAGCAGTACTTC. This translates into CASSLGRLAGGDEQYF. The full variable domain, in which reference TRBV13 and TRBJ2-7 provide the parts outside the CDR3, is AAGVIQSPRHLIKEKRETATLKCYPIPRHDTVYWYQQGPGQDPQFLISFYEKMQSDKGSIPDRFSAQQFSDYHSELNMSSLELGDSALYFCASSLGRLAGGDEQYFGPGTRLTVT.

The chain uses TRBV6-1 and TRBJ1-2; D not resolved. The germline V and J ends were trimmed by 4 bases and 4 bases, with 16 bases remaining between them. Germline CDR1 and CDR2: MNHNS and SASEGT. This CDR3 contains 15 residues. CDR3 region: CASSVSEGGPYGYTF. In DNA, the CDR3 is TGTGCCAGCAGTGTGAGCGAAGGCGGACCCTATGGCTACACCTTC.

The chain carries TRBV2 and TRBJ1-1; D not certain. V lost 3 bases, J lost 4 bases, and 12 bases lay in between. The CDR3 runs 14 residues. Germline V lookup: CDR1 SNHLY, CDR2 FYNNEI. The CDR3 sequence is CASSEQRGLTEAFF. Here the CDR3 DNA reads TGTGCCAGCAGTGAGCAACGAGGGCTCACTGAAGCTTTCTTT.

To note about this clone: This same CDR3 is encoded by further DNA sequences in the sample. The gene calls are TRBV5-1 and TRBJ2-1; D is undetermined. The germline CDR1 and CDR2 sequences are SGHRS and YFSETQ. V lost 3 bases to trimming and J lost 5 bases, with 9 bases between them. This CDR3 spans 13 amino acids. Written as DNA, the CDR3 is TGCGCCAGCAGCTCTCTAGGGAACAATGAGCAGTTCTTC. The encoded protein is CASSSLGNNEQFF.

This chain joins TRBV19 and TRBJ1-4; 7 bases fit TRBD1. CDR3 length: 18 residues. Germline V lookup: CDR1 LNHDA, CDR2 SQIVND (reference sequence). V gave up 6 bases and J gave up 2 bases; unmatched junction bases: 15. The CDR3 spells CASSSGGRPLSTNEKLFF. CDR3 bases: TGTGCCAGTAGCTCAGGGGGACGGCCCCTTAGTACTAATGAAAAACTGTTTTTT.